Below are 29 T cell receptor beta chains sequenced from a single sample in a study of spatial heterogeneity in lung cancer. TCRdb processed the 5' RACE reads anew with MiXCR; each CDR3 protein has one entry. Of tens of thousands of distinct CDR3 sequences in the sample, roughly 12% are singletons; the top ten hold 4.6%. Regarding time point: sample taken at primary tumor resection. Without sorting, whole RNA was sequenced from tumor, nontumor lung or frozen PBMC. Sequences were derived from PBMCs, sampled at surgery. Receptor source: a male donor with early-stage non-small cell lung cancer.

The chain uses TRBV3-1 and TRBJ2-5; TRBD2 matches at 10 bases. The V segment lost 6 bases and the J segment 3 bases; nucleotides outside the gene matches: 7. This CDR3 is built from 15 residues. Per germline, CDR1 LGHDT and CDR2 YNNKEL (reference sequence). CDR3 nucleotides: TGTGCCAGCAGTTCAAACCTAGCGGGAGAAGAGACCCAGTACTTC. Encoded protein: CASSSNLAGEETQYF.

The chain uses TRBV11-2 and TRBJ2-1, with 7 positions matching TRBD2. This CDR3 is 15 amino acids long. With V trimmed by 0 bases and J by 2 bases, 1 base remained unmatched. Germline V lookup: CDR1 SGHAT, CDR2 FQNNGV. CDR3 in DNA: TGTGCCAGCAGCTTAGAAGCGGGGACCTACAATGAGCAGTTCTTC. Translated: CASSLEAGTYNEQFF.

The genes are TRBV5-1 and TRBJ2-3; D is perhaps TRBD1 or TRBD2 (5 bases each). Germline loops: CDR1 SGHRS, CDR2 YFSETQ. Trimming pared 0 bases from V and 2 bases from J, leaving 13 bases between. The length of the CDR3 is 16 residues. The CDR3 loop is CASSLEGQGDTDTQYF. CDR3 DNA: TGCGCCAGCAGCTTGGAGGGCCAGGGAGACACAGATACGCAGTATTTT. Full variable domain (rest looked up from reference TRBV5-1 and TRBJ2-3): KAGVTQTPRYLIKTRGQQVTLSCSPISGHRSVSWYQQTPGQGLQFLFEYFSETQRNKGNFPGRFSGRQFSNSRSEMNVSTLELGDSALYLCASSLEGQGDTDTQYFGPGTRLTVL.

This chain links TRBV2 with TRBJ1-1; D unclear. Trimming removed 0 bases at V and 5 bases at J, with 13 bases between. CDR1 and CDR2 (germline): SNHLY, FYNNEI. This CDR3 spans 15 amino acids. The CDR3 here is CASSEAPDHETEAFF. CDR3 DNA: TGTGCCAGCAGTGAAGCCCCGGATCACGAGACTGAAGCTTTCTTT.

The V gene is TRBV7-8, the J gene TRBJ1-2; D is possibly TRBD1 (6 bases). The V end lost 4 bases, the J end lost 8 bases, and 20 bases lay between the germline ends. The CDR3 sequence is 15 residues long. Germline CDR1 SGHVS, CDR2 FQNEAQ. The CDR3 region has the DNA TGTGCCAGCAGCTCACATGGGGCACAGGGCGAGGGCTACACCTTC. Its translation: CASSSHGAQGEGYTF.

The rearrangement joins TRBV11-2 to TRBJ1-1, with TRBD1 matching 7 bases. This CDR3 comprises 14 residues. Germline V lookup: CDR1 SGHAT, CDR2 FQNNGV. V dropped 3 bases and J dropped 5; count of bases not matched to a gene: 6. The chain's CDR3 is CASSFPTGVTEAFF. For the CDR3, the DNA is TGTGCCAGCAGCTTTCCCACAGGGGTAACTGAAGCTTTCTTT.

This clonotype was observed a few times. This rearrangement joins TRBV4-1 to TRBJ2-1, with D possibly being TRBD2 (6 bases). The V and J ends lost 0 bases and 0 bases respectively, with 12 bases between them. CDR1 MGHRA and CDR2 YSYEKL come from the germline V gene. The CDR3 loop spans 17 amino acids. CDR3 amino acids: CASSQEYPGLSYNEQFF. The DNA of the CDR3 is TGCGCCAGCAGCCAAGAGTACCCGGGACTCTCCTACAATGAGCAGTTCTTC.

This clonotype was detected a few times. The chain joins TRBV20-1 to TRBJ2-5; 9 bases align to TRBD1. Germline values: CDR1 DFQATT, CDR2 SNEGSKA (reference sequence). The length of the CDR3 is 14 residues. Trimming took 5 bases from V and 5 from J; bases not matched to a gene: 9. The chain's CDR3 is CSAQPGQGRETQYF. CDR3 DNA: TGCAGTGCTCAGCCGGGACAGGGCAGGGAGACCCAGTACTTC.

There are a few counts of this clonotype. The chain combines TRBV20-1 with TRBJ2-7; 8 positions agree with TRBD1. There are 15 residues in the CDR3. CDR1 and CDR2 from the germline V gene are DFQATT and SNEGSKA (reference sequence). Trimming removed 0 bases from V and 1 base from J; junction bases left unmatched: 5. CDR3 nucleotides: TGCAGTGCTAGAGAAGCGCAGGGGGCGTCCTACGAGCAGTACTTC. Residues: CSAREAQGASYEQYF.

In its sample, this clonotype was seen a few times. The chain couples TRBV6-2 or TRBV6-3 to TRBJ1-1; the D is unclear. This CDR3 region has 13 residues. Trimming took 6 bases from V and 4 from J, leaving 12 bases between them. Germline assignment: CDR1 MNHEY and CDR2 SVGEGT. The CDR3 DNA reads TGTGCCAGCAGGCCTCCGATTGGCACTGAAGCTTTCTTT. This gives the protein CASRPPIGTEAFF.

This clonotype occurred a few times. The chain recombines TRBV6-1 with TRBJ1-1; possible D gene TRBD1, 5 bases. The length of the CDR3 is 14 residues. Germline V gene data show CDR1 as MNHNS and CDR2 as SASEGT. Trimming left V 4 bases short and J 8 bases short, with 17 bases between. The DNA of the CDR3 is TGTGCCAGCAGTGTCCCGACAGAGGATTACGAAGCTTTCTTT. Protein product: CASSVPTEDYEAFF.

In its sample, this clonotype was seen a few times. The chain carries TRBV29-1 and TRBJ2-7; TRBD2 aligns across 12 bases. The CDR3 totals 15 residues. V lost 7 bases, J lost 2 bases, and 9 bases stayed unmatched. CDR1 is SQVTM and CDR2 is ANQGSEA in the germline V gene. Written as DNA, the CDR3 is TGCAGCGCTTGGACTAGCGGGAAACACCCCTACGAGCAGTACTTC. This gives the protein CSAWTSGKHPYEQYF.

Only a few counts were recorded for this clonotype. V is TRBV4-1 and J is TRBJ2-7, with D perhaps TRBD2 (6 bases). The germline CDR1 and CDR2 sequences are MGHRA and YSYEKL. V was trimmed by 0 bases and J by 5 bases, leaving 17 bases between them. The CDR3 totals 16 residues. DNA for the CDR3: TGCGCCAGCAGCCAAGACCCCGGGACTCGGATCGACGAGCAGTACTTC. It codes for CASSQDPGTRIDEQYF.

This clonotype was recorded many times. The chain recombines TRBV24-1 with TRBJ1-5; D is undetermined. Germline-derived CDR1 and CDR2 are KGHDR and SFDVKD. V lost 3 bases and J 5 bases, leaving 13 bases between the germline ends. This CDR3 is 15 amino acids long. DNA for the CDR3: TGTGCCACCAGTGATGCTAAGGACCTGTATCAGCCCCAGCATTTT. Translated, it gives CATSDAKDLYQPQHF.

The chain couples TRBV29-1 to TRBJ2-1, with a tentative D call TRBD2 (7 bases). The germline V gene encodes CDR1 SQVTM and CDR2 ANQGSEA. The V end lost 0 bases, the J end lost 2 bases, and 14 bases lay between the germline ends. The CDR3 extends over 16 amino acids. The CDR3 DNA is TGCAGCGTTGAAGATCTAGCGGACAGCACCTACAATGAGCAGTTCTTC. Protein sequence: CSVEDLADSTYNEQFF.

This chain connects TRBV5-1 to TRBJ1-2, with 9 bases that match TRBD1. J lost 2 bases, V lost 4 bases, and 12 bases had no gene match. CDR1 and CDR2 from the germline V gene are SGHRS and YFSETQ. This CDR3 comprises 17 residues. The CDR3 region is CASSPVPGQGRNYGYTF. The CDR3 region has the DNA TGCGCCAGCAGCCCTGTCCCGGGACAGGGAAGGAACTATGGCTACACCTTC. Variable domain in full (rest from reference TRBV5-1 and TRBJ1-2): KAGVTQTPRYLIKTRGQQVTLSCSPISGHRSVSWYQQTPGQGLQFLFEYFSETQRNKGNFPGRFSGRQFSNSRSEMNVSTLELGDSALYLCASSPVPGQGRNYGYTFGSGTRLTVV.

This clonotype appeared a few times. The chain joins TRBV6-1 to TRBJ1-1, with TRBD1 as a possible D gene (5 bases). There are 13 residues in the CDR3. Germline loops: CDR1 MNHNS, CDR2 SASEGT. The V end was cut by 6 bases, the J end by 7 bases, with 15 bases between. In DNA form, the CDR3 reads TGTGCCAGCAGGGGACCGGCACGTAATGAAGCTTTCTTT. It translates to CASRGPARNEAFF.

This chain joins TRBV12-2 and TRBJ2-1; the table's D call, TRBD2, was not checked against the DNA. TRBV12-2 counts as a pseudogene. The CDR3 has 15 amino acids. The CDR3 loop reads CASRTDGPLGDEQFF. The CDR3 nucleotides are TGTGCAAGTCGTACCGACGGGCCCCTTGGCGATGAGCAGTTCTTC.

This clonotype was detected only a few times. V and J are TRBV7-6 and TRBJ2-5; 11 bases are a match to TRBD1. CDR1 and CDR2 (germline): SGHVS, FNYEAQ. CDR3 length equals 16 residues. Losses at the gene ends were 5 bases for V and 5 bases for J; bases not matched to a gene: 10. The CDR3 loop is CASSPRGTGGLETQYF. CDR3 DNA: TGTGCCAGCAGCCCCCGCGGGACAGGGGGTTTGGAGACCCAGTACTTC.

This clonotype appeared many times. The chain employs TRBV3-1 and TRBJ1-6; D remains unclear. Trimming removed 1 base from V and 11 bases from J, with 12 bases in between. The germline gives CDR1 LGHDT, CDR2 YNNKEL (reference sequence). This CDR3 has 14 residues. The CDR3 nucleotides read TGTGCCAGCAGCCAAGCCGCCCGAGAAACACCCCTCCACTTT. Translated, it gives CASSQAARETPLHF.

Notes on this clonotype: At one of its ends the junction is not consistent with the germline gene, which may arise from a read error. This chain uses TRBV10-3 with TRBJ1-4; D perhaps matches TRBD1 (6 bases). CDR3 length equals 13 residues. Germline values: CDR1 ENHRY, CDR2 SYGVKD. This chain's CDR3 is CVISAKPGDKLFF. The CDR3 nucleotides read TGTGTCATCAGTGCAAAGCCAGGGGATAAACTGTTTTTT.

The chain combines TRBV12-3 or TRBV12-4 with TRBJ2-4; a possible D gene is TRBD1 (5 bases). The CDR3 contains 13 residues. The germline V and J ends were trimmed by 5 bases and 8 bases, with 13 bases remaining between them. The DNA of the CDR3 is TGTGCCAGCAGTGAAGGGGTATCAGACATTCAGTACTTC. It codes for CASSEGVSDIQYF.

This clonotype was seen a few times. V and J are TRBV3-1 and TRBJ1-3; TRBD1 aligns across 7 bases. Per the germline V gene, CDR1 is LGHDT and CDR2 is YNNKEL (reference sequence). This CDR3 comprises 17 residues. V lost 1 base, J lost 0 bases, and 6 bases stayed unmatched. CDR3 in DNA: TGTGCCAGCAGCCAAGTAAAAACAGGGGTCTCTGGAAACACCATATATTTT. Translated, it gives CASSQVKTGVSGNTIYF.

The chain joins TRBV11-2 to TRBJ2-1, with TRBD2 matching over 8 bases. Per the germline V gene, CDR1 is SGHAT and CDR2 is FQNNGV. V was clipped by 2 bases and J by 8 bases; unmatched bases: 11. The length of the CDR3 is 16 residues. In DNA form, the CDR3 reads TGTGCCAGCAGCTTAAGGGGTCGGGGGGGCCGGGATGAGCAGTTCTTC. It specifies CASSLRGRGGRDEQFF. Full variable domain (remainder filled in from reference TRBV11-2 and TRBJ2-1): EAGVAQSPRYKIIEKRQSVAFWCNPISGHATLYWYQQILGQGPKLLIQFQNNGVVDDSQLPKDRFSAERLKGVDSTLKIQPAKLEDSAVYLCASSLRGRGGRDEQFFGPGTRLTVL.

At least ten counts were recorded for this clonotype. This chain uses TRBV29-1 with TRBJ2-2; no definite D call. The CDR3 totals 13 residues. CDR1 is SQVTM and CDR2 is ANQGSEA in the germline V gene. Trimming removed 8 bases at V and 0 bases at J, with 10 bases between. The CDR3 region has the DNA TGCAGCTTCAGGTCCACGAACACCGGGGAGCTGTTTTTT. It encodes CSFRSTNTGELFF.

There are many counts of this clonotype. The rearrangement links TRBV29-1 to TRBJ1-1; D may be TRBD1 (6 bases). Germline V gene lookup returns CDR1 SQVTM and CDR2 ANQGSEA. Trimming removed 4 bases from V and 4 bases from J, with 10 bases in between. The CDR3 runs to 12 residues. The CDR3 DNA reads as TGCAGCGTTGTGAGAGGGGGCACTGAAGCTTTCTTT. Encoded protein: CSVVRGGTEAFF.

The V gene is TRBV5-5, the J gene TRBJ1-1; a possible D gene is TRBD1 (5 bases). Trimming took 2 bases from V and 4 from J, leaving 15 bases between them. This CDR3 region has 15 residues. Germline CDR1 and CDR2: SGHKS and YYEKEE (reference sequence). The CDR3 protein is CASSLTSPRGTEAFF. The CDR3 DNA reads TGTGCCAGCAGCTTAACGTCTCCGAGGGGCACTGAAGCTTTCTTT. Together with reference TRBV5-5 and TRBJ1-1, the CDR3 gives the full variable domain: DAGVTQSPTHLIKTRGQQVTLRCSPISGHKSVSWYQQVLGQGPQFIFQYYEKEERGRGNFPDRFSARQFPNYSSELNVNALLLGDSALYLCASSLTSPRGTEAFFGQGTRLTVV.

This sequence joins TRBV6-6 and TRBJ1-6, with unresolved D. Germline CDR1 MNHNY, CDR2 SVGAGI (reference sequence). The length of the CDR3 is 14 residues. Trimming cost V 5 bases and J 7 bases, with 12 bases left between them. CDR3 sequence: CASSTTPPNSPLHF. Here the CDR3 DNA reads TGTGCCAGCAGTACGACTCCCCCCAATTCACCCCTCCACTTT.

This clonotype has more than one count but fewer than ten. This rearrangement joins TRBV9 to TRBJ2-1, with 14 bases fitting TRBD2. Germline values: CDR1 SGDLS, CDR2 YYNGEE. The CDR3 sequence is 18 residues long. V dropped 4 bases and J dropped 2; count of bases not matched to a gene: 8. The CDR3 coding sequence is TGTGCCAGCAGCATGGGACTAGCGGGAGCCCCACCCTACAATGAGCAGTTCTTC. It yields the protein CASSMGLAGAPPYNEQFF.